The 18 T cell receptor beta chains below all came from one sample that was sequenced in a study of liver allograft versus peripheral blood T cells (dated by TCRdb to the early 2020s). Regarding the study in general: The study compared the T cell receptor repertoires present in transplanted livers with the repertoires present in the peripheral blood of liver transplant recipients.

The sample was run on an Illumina MiSeq. TCRdb reprocessing: public reads trimmed at Q25 with fastp, clones called with MiXCR, in-frame beta chains kept. Entries are consolidated by CDR3 protein sequence, retaining the most common genes and DNA. For this sample there are just over 8,500 distinct CDR3 sequences; around 17% appear just once. The top ten clonotypes cover less than 2% of the sample. All receptors come from a human patient who had a liver transplant. Some T cells seen after a transplant may have their origin in the graft donor.

This clonotype was recorded at least ten times. The chain has TRBV20-1 and TRBJ1-1, with D possibly being TRBD1 (6 bases). Germline CDR1 DFQATT, CDR2 SNEGSKA (reference sequence). V was clipped by 4 bases and J by 11 bases, with 17 bases between them. This CDR3 region has 12 residues. CDR3: CSANLGGQAAFF. CDR3 DNA: TGCAGTGCTAATCTTGGGGGGCAGGCGGCTTTCTTT.

A few counts support this clonotype. The chain recombines TRBV11-2 with TRBJ1-2; D gene unclear. CDR3 size: 11 residues. Trimming pared 6 bases from V and 1 base from J, leaving 3 bases between. Germline CDR1 reads SGHAT; CDR2 reads FQNNGV. The CDR3 protein is CASRINYGYTF. Here the CDR3 DNA reads TGTGCCAGCAGAATTAACTATGGCTACACCTTC.

This clonotype qualifies as medium-sized (0.01 to 0.1%). This chain links TRBV6-5 with TRBJ1-5; TRBD1 agrees at 10 bases. Germline V gene sequence: CDR1 MNHEY, CDR2 SVGAGI. After removal of 6 bases from V and 9 bases from J, the junction contained 8 bases not matched to a gene. The CDR3 length is 14 residues. DNA for the CDR3: TGTGCCAGCAGCCCCGGGACAGGGGTGGTGCCCCAGCATTTT. This codes for CASSPGTGVVPQHF.

This clonotype ranks as medium-sized. The gene calls are TRBV10-3 and TRBJ1-2; 9 bases fit TRBD1. After removal of 11 bases from V and 4 bases from J, the junction contained 8 bases not matched to a gene. The CDR3 consists of 13 residues. Per the germline V gene, CDR1 is ENHRY and CDR2 is SYGVKD. CDR3 sequence (DNA): TGTGCCTCCCGGGACAGGGAAGGCTATGGCTACACCTTC. Amino acids: CASRDREGYGYTF.

The rearrangement joins TRBV2 to TRBJ2-6; the D is unclear. The CDR3 covers 14 residues. The V and J ends lost 5 bases and 0 bases respectively, with 5 bases between them. Germline CDR1 is SNHLY and CDR2 is FYNNEI. CDR3 amino acids: CASSPGSGANVLTF. CDR3 coding DNA: TGTGCCAGCAGTCCAGGCTCTGGGGCCAACGTCCTGACTTTC.

This clonotype ranks as medium-sized. The chain is built from TRBV27 and TRBJ1-2; D call uncertain. Germline loops: CDR1 MNHEY, CDR2 SMNVEV (reference sequence). The CDR3 consists of 13 residues. Trimming removed 4 bases from V and 4 bases from J, with 10 bases in between. The CDR3 nucleotides are TGTGCCAGCAGTTCCAGCGGTCTCTATGGCTACACCTTC. It specifies CASSSSGLYGYTF.

The sample holds many counts of this clonotype. This chain uses TRBV6-6 with TRBJ2-1, with D hard to call. CDR3 length: 14 amino acids. Trimming shortened V by 2 bases and J by 8 bases, and 13 bases separated the two germline ends. Germline-derived CDR1 and CDR2 are MNHNY and SVGAGI (reference sequence). The CDR3 DNA reads TGTGCCAGCAGTTACATAGATCAGTCGGATGAGCAGTTCTTC. It yields the protein CASSYIDQSDEQFF.

Within the sample, this clonotype is medium-sized. The chain links TRBV18 to TRBJ1-5, with D perhaps matching TRBD1 (6 bases). The CDR3 has 18 amino acids. V was clipped by 3 bases and J by 1 base, with 19 bases between them. Germline V gene sequence: CDR1 KGHSH, CDR2 LQKENI. The CDR3 loop reads CASSPRGTGSGSNQPQHF. The CDR3 DNA is TGTGCCAGCTCACCGAGAGGTACAGGGAGCGGCAGCAATCAGCCCCAGCATTTT.

The chain couples TRBV12-3 or TRBV12-4 to TRBJ1-6; 7 nucleotides align to TRBD1. The CDR3 totals 14 residues. The trim removed 1 base at V and 10 bases at J, leaving 4 bases unmatched. The CDR3 sequence is CASSLDRGNSPLHF. CDR3 DNA sequence: TGTGCCAGCAGTTTAGACAGGGGTAACTCACCCCTCCACTTT.

This rearrangement joins TRBV12-3 or TRBV12-4 to TRBJ2-7; D gene unclear. The CDR3 consists of 12 residues. With 4 bases removed from V and 3 bases from J, the gap between germline ends came to 7 bases. The CDR3 loop reads CASSWAFYEQYF. Here the CDR3 DNA reads TGTGCCAGCAGTTGGGCCTTCTACGAGCAGTACTTC.

By sample fraction, this clonotype is medium-sized (0.01 to 0.1%). The chain's CDR3 is CATSKGVTGGLNTEAFF. In DNA, the CDR3 is TGTGCCACCAGCAAAGGGGTCACAGGGGGCTTGAACACTGAAGCTTTCTTT. The chain links TRBV15 to TRBJ1-1, with 9 bases that match TRBD1. The CDR3 spans 17 residues. V dropped 4 bases and J dropped 0; count of bases not matched to a gene: 9. The V gene's germline CDR1 is LNHNV and CDR2 YYDKDF (reference sequence). Complete variable domain (other parts from reference TRBV15 and TRBJ1-1): DAMVIQNPRYQVTQFGKPVTLSCSQTLNHNVMYWYQQKSSQAPKLLFHYYDKDFNNEADTPDNFQSRRPNTSFCFLDIRSPGLGDTAMYLCATSKGVTGGLNTEAFFGQGTRLTVV.

This clonotype was counted ten times or more. The chain recombines TRBV6-5 with TRBJ1-1; D ambiguous. Trimming cost V 2 bases and J 0 bases, with 7 bases left between them. The germline gives CDR1 MNHEY, CDR2 SVGAGI. This CDR3 region has 14 residues. This CDR3 is CASSYASMNTEAFF. In DNA form, the CDR3 reads TGTGCCAGCAGTTACGCTTCAATGAACACTGAAGCTTTCTTT.

Turning to this clonotype: This clone may be a read error of a much larger clone one base away. The chain has TRBV6-5 and TRBJ1-5, with D unclear. The CDR3 is 15 amino acids. CDR1 is MNHEY, CDR2 SVGAGI, per germline. Deletions cut 2 bases from V and 1 base from J, with 9 bases between. CDR3 protein: CASSYGIGSNQPQHF. In DNA form, the CDR3 reads TGTGCCAGCAGTTACGGGATAGGGAGCAATCAGCCCCAGCATTTT.

This clonotype was counted many times. J is TRBJ1-2 and V is TRBV19; TRBD1 might be the D (6 bases). Germline V gives CDR1 LNHDA, CDR2 SQIVND (reference sequence). The CDR3 spans 15 residues. V shed 8 bases and J shed 4 bases, with 20 bases lying between them. CDR3: CASSGTPAGGYGYTF. The CDR3 region has the DNA TGTGCCAGTTCCGGGACACCGGCTGGAGGCTATGGCTACACCTTC. The whole variable domain, remainder taken from reference TRBV19 and TRBJ1-2, is DGGITQSPKYLFRKEGQNVTLSCEQNLNHDAMYWYRQDPGQGLRLIYYSQIVNDFQKGDIAEGYSVSREKKESFPLTVTSAQKNPTAFYLCASSGTPAGGYGYTFGSGTRLTVV.

Within the sample, this clonotype is medium-sized. This sequence joins TRBV29-1 and TRBJ2-1, with 8 positions matching TRBD1. CDR1 SQVTM and CDR2 ANQGSEA come from the germline V gene. V lost 1 base and J lost 3; bases outside the gene matches: 2. The length of the CDR3 is 14 residues. The CDR3, as DNA: TGCAGCGTTGAAGTCGGGACAGGCTACAATGAGCAGTTCTTC. Its protein is CSVEVGTGYNEQFF.

V and J are TRBV30 and TRBJ2-7; D might be TRBD1 (6 bases). CDR1 and CDR2 (germline): GTSNPN, SVGIG (reference sequence). V lost 3 bases, J lost 7 bases, and 16 bases lay in between. The CDR3 is made up of 13 amino acids. CDR3 sequence: CAWRGGFTGEQYF. Written as DNA, the CDR3 is TGTGCCTGGAGAGGGGGTTTCACGGGGGAGCAGTACTTC.

A remark on this clonotype: A much more abundant neighbour one base away suggests this may be a read error. V and J are TRBV6-1 and TRBJ1-2; no reliable D call. Germline V lookup: CDR1 MNHNS, CDR2 SASEGT. The CDR3 spans 14 residues. V lost 4 bases and J 4 bases, leaving 13 bases between the germline ends. Here the CDR3 DNA reads TGTGCCAGCAGTGGGTCGGTGAGTTGCTATGGCTACACCTTC. Residues: CASSGSVSCYGYTF.

Relative to its sample, this clonotype is medium-sized (0.01 to 0.1%). The V gene is TRBV7-2, the J gene TRBJ1-5; D possibly corresponds to TRBD1 (6 bases). Germline V lookup: CDR1 SGHTA, CDR2 FQGNSA. V was clipped by 5 bases and J by 0 bases, with 11 bases between them. The CDR3 covers 15 residues. The CDR3 protein is CASSSTGISNQPQHF. The CDR3, as DNA: TGTGCCAGCAGCAGTACAGGGATTAGCAATCAGCCCCAGCATTTT.